The 24 T cell receptor beta chains below were found in one sample sequenced in a study of control samples from healthy donors and cancer patients. The assay was immunoSEQ multiplex PCR, and TCRdb's table has in-frame clones only and misses some. Here the sample spans roughly 200,000 clones, roughly 94% being singletons. Input material: blood. These receptors were collected from a man aged 45-65 years in good health.

The chain has TRBV4-1 and TRBJ1-3; D might be TRBD1 (5 bases). This CDR3 spans 14 amino acids. The germline gives CDR1 MGHRA, CDR2 YSYEKL. Trimming shortened V by 5 bases and J by 1 base, and 9 bases separated the two germline ends. This CDR3 is CASSTGGSGNTIYF. The CDR3 DNA follows: TGCGCCAGCAGCACCGGGGGGTCTGGAAACACCATATATTTT.

The chain employs TRBV30 and TRBJ2-7, with D perhaps matching TRBD1 or TRBD2 (5 bases each). The CDR3 has 14 residues. Trimming cost V 5 bases and J 5 bases, with 19 bases left between them. Germline values: CDR1 GTSNPN, CDR2 SVGIG (reference sequence). CDR3 bases: TGTGCCTGGCGGCCCGCAGGGCGGGCCAACGAGCAGTACTTC. Amino acids: CAWRPAGRANEQYF. Looking up the rest from reference TRBV30 and TRBJ2-7 gives the full variable domain: SQTIHQWPATLVQPVGSPLSLECTVEGTSNPNLYWYRQAAGRGLQLLFYSVGIGQISSEVPQNLSASRPQDRQFILSSKKLLLSDSGFYLCAWRPAGRANEQYFGPGTRLTVT.

The chain couples TRBV5-1 to TRBJ2-7, with 9 bases identical to TRBD1. The CDR3 spans 14 residues. The trim removed 4 bases at V and 3 bases at J, leaving 5 bases unmatched. From germline, CDR1 is SGHRS and CDR2 YFSETQ. CDR3: CASSQTGQGYEQYF. CDR3 nucleotides: TGCGCCAGCAGCCAGACGGGACAGGGCTACGAGCAGTACTTC.

This clone has only one observation. The genes are TRBV4-3 and TRBJ1-2; 7 nucleotides line up with TRBD1. Trimming cost V 2 bases and J 4 bases; bases outside gene matches: 10. Germline lookup yields CDR1 LGHNA and CDR2 YSLEER. The CDR3 has 16 amino acids. This CDR3 reads CASSQFGTDDLYGYTF. In DNA form, the CDR3 reads TGCGCCAGCAGCCAATTTGGGACAGACGACCTCTATGGCTACACCTTC.

The chain has TRBV28 and TRBJ1-5; D perhaps matches TRBD1 (5 bases). The germline V and J ends were trimmed by 6 bases and 0 bases, with 15 bases remaining between them. Germline CDR1 MDHEN, CDR2 SYDVKM. The CDR3 loop spans 16 amino acids. CDR3 sequence (DNA): TGTGCCAGCAGACAGGACCTCGTTGATAGCAATCAGCCCCAGCATTTT. This translates into CASRQDLVDSNQPQHF. Based on the CDR3 plus reference TRBV28 and TRBJ1-5, the full variable domain is DVKVTQSSRYLVKRTGEKVFLECVQDMDHENMFWYRQDPGLGLRLIYFSYDVKMKEKGDIPEGYSVSREKKERFSLILESASTNQTSMYLCASRQDLVDSNQPQHFGDGTRLSIL.

The V call is TRBV9, the J call TRBJ1-2; D remains unclear. Trimming took off 0 bases at V and 3 bases at J, with 9 bases between the two ends. The CDR3 totals 14 residues. Germline V gives CDR1 SGDLS, CDR2 YYNGEE. In nucleotides, the CDR3 is TGTGCCAGCAGCGTAGGGTTTGGGGACTATGGCTACACCTTC. Translating it yields CASSVGFGDYGYTF. The full variable domain, its missing parts supplied by reference TRBV9 and TRBJ1-2, is DSGVTQTPKHLITATGQRVTLRCSPRSGDLSVYWYQQSLDQGLQFLIQYYNGEERAKGNILERFSAQQFPDLHSELNLSSLELGDSALYFCASSVGFGDYGYTFGSGTRLTVV.

This chain joins TRBV9 and TRBJ2-5, with D perhaps matching TRBD2 (5 bases). V dropped 6 bases and J dropped 7 bases, with 10 bases sitting between them. Per germline, CDR1 SGDLS and CDR2 YYNGEE. CDR3 length equals 11 residues. CDR3 region: CASITRGTQYF. The CDR3 nucleotides are TGTGCCAGCATTACACGGGGGACCCAGTACTTC.

The chain carries TRBV6-5 and TRBJ1-1, with 9 bases identical to TRBD1. V shed 6 bases, J shed 3 bases, and the junction held 2 bases outside the gene matches. CDR3 length equals 13 residues. CDR1 is MNHEY, CDR2 SVGAGI, per germline. The CDR3 sequence is CASRRTGDTEAFF. The CDR3 DNA reads TGTGCCAGCAGGAGGACAGGGGACACTGAAGCTTTCTTT.

The chain joins TRBV6-5 to TRBJ2-7, with 7 bases that match TRBD2. Germline assignment: CDR1 MNHEY and CDR2 SVGAGI. This CDR3 spans 14 amino acids. With 6 bases clipped from V and 0 bases from J, the junction kept 5 bases outside the gene matches. Written as DNA, the CDR3 is TGTGCCAGCAGCTGGTCTAGCGGCTCCTACGAGCAGTACGTC. Translated: CASSWSSGSYEQYV.

The chain combines TRBV3-1 (or the pseudogene TRBV3-2) with TRBJ1-1, with 7 bases matching TRBD1. Germline trimming cut 7 bases from V and 4 bases from J; bases unmatched to any gene: 6. The CDR3 spans 13 residues. CDR1 and CDR2 from the germline V gene are LGHDT and YNNKEL (reference sequence). This chain's CDR3 is CASTTGEVTEAFF. The CDR3 nucleotides are TGTGCCAGCACTACAGGGGAGGTCACTGAAGCTTTCTTT.

V and J are TRBV6-1 and TRBJ2-1, with a tentative D call TRBD1 (6 bases). The CDR3 covers 14 residues. CDR1 MNHNS and CDR2 SASEGT come from the germline V gene. Deletions cut 2 bases from V and 8 bases from J, with 13 bases between. The CDR3 DNA sequence: TGTGCCAGCAGTGAACCCGGGACAAAGTATGAGCAGTTCTTC. Translation: CASSEPGTKYEQFF.

This chain uses TRBV5-1 with TRBJ1-1; D remains ambiguous. The CDR3 contains 14 residues. Looked up from germline, CDR1 is SGHRS and CDR2 is YFSETQ. Trimming pared 2 bases from V and 4 bases from J, leaving 12 bases between. CDR3 DNA: TGCGCCAGCAGCTTTGATCAGTTAGGCACTGAAGCTTTCTTT. The encoded protein is CASSFDQLGTEAFF.

The chain combines TRBV7-2 with TRBJ2-7; 8 bases match TRBD1. V dropped 5 bases and J dropped 3; count of bases not matched to a gene: 3. This CDR3 is 13 amino acids long. Germline V gene sequence: CDR1 SGHTA, CDR2 FQGNSA. CDR3 protein: CASSPGTGYEQYF. The CDR3 DNA reads as TGTGCCAGCAGCCCCGGGACAGGCTACGAGCAGTACTTC.

The genes are TRBV29-1 and TRBJ1-2; 9 nucleotides match TRBD1. V lost 4 bases, J lost 0 bases, and 9 bases stayed unmatched. This CDR3 comprises 16 residues. Germline V gene sequence: CDR1 SQVTM, CDR2 ANQGSEA. The CDR3 loop reads CSVAGTGRIANYGYTF. The CDR3 nucleotides are TGCAGCGTTGCCGGGACAGGGAGGATCGCTAACTATGGCTACACCTTC.

This sequence joins TRBV27 and TRBJ1-2; 8 nucleotides line up with TRBD1. The CDR3 loop spans 14 amino acids. V gave up 2 bases and J gave up 7 bases; unmatched junction bases: 6. Germline assignment: CDR1 MNHEY and CDR2 SMNVEV (reference sequence). The CDR3 region is CASSLGRGRFGYTF. The CDR3 DNA reads as TGTGCCAGCAGTTTAGGCAGGGGGCGCTTTGGCTACACCTTC.

This clone was counted a single time. This chain links TRBV7-3 with TRBJ1-2, with TRBD1 matching 8 bases. The CDR3 totals 16 residues. The junction had 10 bases not matched to a gene; V was cut back by 3 bases and J by 4 bases. From germline, CDR1 is SGHTA and CDR2 FQGTGA. The CDR3 sequence: CASSFTPGQVGYGYTF. The CDR3 nucleotides are TGTGCCAGCAGCTTTACCCCGGGACAGGTTGGCTATGGCTACACCTTC. Supplemented by reference TRBV7-3 and TRBJ1-2, the full variable domain reads GAGVSQTPSNKVTEKGKYVELRCDPISGHTALYWYRQSLGQGPEFLIYFQGTGAADDSGLPNDRFFAVRPEGSVSTLKIQRTERGDSAVYLCASSFTPGQVGYGYTFGSGTRLTVV.

A remark on this clone: One end of the junction does not line up with germline, which may come from a read error. The rearrangement uses TRBV28 and TRBJ2-3; possibly TRBD1 for D (5 bases). The CDR3 runs 15 residues. Germline values: CDR1 MDHEN, CDR2 SYDVKM. CDR3 nucleotide sequence: TGTGCCAGCAGCTTATTGCCCTCAGGGCAAGATACGCAGTATTTT. Residues: CASSLLPSGQDTQYF.

The V gene is TRBV2, the J gene TRBJ1-4; tentative D call: TRBD1 (5 bases). The germline CDR1 and CDR2 sequences are SNHLY and FYNNEI. CDR3 length: 14 residues. Trimming cost V 2 bases and J 3 bases, with 7 bases left between them. CDR3 region: CASSEQGANEKLFF. The CDR3 nucleotides are TGTGCCAGCAGTGAACAGGGAGCTAATGAAAAACTGTTTTTT.

V is TRBV4-1 and J is TRBJ2-7; no clear D. Germline CDR1 and CDR2: MGHRA and YSYEKL. V was trimmed by 0 bases and J by 2 bases, leaving 11 bases between them. This CDR3 has 15 amino acids. The CDR3 bases are TGCGCCAGCAGCCAAGAAATACTACCAACCTACGAGCAGTACTTC. Its translation is CASSQEILPTYEQYF.

This clone appeared once. The V and J genes are TRBV30 and TRBJ1-1; D call uncertain. CDR1 and CDR2 (germline): GTSNPN, SVGIG (reference sequence). V gave up 5 bases and J gave up 3 bases, with 16 bases separating them. The CDR3 runs 14 residues. The CDR3: CAWGSGYLDTEAFF. The CDR3, as DNA: TGTGCCTGGGGGTCGGGGTATCTGGACACTGAAGCTTTCTTT.

The V gene is TRBV5-5, the J gene TRBJ1-5; the match to TRBD1 covers 7 bases. The CDR3 length is 14 residues. V was pared by 1 base and J by 7 bases, with 5 bases of the junction left unmatched. From germline, CDR1 is SGHKS and CDR2 YYEKEE (reference sequence). The CDR3 protein is CASSLNRGSQPQHF. CDR3 sequence (DNA): TGTGCCAGCAGCTTGAACAGGGGAAGCCAGCCCCAGCATTTT. Supplemented by reference TRBV5-5 and TRBJ1-5, the full variable domain reads DAGVTQSPTHLIKTRGQQVTLRCSPISGHKSVSWYQQVLGQGPQFIFQYYEKEERGRGNFPDRFSARQFPNYSSELNVNALLLGDSALYLCASSLNRGSQPQHFGDGTRLSIL.

The rearrangement uses TRBV9 and TRBJ2-5; 8 bases map to TRBD2. The CDR3 runs to 15 residues. Germline-derived CDR1 and CDR2 are SGDLS and YYNGEE. The V segment lost 0 bases and the J segment 5 bases; nucleotides outside the gene matches: 6. The CDR3 region has the DNA TGTGCCAGCAGCGTAGCGGGGGGGAGGTTGGAGACCCAGTACTTC. It codes for CASSVAGGRLETQYF.

The CDR3 reads CASSLDGLNTEAFF. In nucleotides, the CDR3 is TGTGCCAGCAGCTTGGATGGTTTGAACACTGAAGCTTTCTTT. The chain links TRBV5-6 to TRBJ1-1; D call uncertain. The CDR3 is 14 amino acids. Trimming pared 0 bases from V and 0 bases from J, leaving 6 bases between. The germline V gene encodes CDR1 SGHDT and CDR2 YYEEEE.

In DNA, the CDR3 is TGTGCCATCAGACAGGCGTTGGAAGAGACCCAGTACTTC. This translates into CAIRQALEETQYF. J is TRBJ2-5 and V is TRBV10-3; D is perhaps TRBD1 (5 bases). There are 13 residues in the CDR3. V lost 6 bases to trimming and J lost 3 bases, with 11 bases between them. CDR1 is ENHRY, CDR2 SYGVKD, per germline.